This T cell receptor beta chain was retrieved from a study of blood T cell repertoires in COVID-19. Across the whole study: Material from acute and convalescent COVID-19 was sourced from the United States, Italy and Spain. Sample material is recorded as cDNA or gDNA derived from T cells, B-cell-depleted T cells, or PBMCs.

J lost 4 bases, V lost 8 bases, and 7 bases had no gene match. CDR1 and CDR2 from the germline V gene are ENHRY and SYGVKD. This CDR3 region has 15 residues. This table comes from immunoSEQ multiplex PCR, and its TCRdb copy is limited to in-frame clones, with some not included. The repertoire holds about 74,000 clones, with roughly nine tenths as singletons. The sample taken for sequencing was peripheral blood. The receptor's source is a man aged 50 or older with acute or convalescent COVID-19. V is TRBV10-3 and J is TRBJ2-7, with 14 bases matching TRBD2. The CDR3 protein is CAIGGLAGADYEQYF. The CDR3 region has the DNA TGTGCCATCGGGGGACTAGCGGGAGCCGATTACGAGCAGTACTTC.